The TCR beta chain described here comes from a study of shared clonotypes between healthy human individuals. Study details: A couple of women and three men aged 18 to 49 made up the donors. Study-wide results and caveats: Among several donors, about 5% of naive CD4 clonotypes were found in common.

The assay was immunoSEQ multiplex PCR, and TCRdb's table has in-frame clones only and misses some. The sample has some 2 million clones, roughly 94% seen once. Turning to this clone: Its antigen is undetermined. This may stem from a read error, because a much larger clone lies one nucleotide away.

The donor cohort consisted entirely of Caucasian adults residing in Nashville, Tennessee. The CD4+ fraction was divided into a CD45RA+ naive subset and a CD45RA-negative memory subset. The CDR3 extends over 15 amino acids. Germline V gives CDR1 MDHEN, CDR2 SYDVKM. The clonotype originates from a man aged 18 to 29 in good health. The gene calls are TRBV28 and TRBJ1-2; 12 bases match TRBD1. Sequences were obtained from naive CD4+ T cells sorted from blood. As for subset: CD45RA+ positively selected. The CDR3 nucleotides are TGTGCCAGCAGTTCACCCGGGACAGGGGGCGGTGGCTACGCCTTC. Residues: CASSSPGTGGGGYAF.